A single sample gave rise to the 31 T cell receptor beta chains below, sequenced in a study of shared clonotypes between healthy human individuals (dated by TCRdb to 2020 to 2022). The library was made by the immunoSEQ multiplex PCR assay. Not all clones reach the TCRdb copy of this immuneACCESS table, which keeps in-frame sequences only. Checked studies attribute under half of the gap to unresolved V genes and leave the rest unexplained. The table for this sample lists under 850,000 clones; roughly 72% of them were counted only once. The ten largest clones take up under 2% of the sample. The sample was memory CD4+ T cells sorted from blood. This sample's cell subset or site label indicates: CD45RA-negative fraction. Receptors were obtained from a woman in her twenties or thirties in good health.

This clone came up many times. V is TRBV6-5 and J is TRBJ2-7, with no clear D. The CDR3 has 13 residues. V lost 7 bases and J 2 bases, leaving 12 bases between the germline ends. The germline V gene has CDR1 MNHEY and CDR2 SVGAGI. As DNA, the CDR3 is TGTGCCAGCAAACCACAGCGAACCTACGAGCAGTACTTC. Amino acid sequence: CASKPQRTYEQYF.

This clone was found a few times. This chain uses TRBV30 with TRBJ2-7; 10 bases are a match to TRBD1. The germline V gene has CDR1 GTSNPN and CDR2 SVGIG (reference sequence). Losses at the gene ends were 3 bases for V and 6 bases for J; bases not matched to a gene: 8. This CDR3 contains 14 residues. The CDR3 coding sequence is TGTGCCTGGAGCCGACAGGGGGCGCTCGCCGAGCAGTACTTC. Translating gives CAWSRQGALAEQYF.

The J gene is TRBJ1-5, the V gene TRBV10-3; TRBD1 aligns across 8 bases. Looked up from germline, CDR1 is ENHRY and CDR2 is SYGVKD. CDR3 length: 14 amino acids. Trimming at V came to 6 bases and at J to 9 bases, leaving 10 bases not matched to a gene. CDR3 coding DNA: TGTGCCATCAGGGACAGGGACTTTTCTGCGCCCCAGCATTTT. Protein: CAIRDRDFSAPQHF.

V gene TRBV7-8 combines with J gene TRBJ2-3; TRBD2 might be the D (6 bases). Germline loops: CDR1 SGHVS, CDR2 FQNEAQ. The ends were cut back, 3 bases at V and 2 bases at J, with 15 bases in the middle. The CDR3 totals 16 residues. CDR3 in amino acids: CASSFNFRRATDTQYF. CDR3 nucleotides: TGTGCCAGCAGCTTCAACTTTCGGAGGGCCACAGATACGCAGTATTTT.

To note about this clone: This same CDR3 is encoded by further DNA sequences in the sample. This chain links TRBV5-1 with TRBJ1-3; D not certain. V was clipped by 4 bases and J by 2 bases, with 10 bases between them. The CDR3 length is 14 residues. Germline V gene lookup returns CDR1 SGHRS and CDR2 YFSETQ. The CDR3 here is CASSTGTAGNTIYF. The CDR3 region has the DNA TGCGCCAGCAGCACCGGAACGGCTGGAAACACCATATATTTT.

The chain employs TRBV10-2 and TRBJ2-1; 7 bases align to TRBD2. This CDR3 comprises 15 residues. From germline, CDR1 is WSHSY and CDR2 SAAADI. V lost 7 bases, J lost 0 bases, and 6 bases stayed unmatched. In DNA, the CDR3 is TGCGCCAGCACCGTCGGGGGGAGCTCCTACAATGAGCAGTTCTTC. It is translated as CASTVGGSSYNEQFF.

This clone came up a few times. The chain recombines TRBV19 with TRBJ1-2, with 7 bases that match TRBD1. Germline values: CDR1 LNHDA, CDR2 SQIVND (reference sequence). V lost 9 bases, J lost 2 bases, and 12 bases stayed unmatched. The CDR3 covers 15 residues. In DNA form, the CDR3 reads TGTGCCAGCCGAAACCGGGACAGCCTCAACTATGGCTACACCTTC. Translated: CASRNRDSLNYGYTF. The variable domain in full, completed from reference TRBV19 and TRBJ1-2, reads DGGITQSPKYLFRKEGQNVTLSCEQNLNHDAMYWYRQDPGQGLRLIYYSQIVNDFQKGDIAEGYSVSREKKESFPLTVTSAQKNPTAFYLCASRNRDSLNYGYTFGSGTRLTVV.

Remarks on this clone: At one end, the junction sequence differs from germline, possibly due to a read error. The chain couples TRBV29-1 to TRBJ2-7, with 8 bases matching TRBD2. The germline gives CDR1 SQVTM, CDR2 ANQGSEA. The CDR3 has 15 residues. CDR3 sequence (DNA): TGCAGCGTGGAAGCCACTAGCGGAAGCGCCTACGAGCAGTACTTC. This encodes CSVEATSGSAYEQYF.

The CDR3 here is CASSQTGLAGGTDTQYF. The CDR3, as DNA: TGTGCCAGCAGCCAAACAGGACTAGCGGGAGGCACAGATACGCAGTATTTT. The J gene is TRBJ2-3, the V gene TRBV4-2; 13 bases agree with TRBD2. This CDR3 is 17 amino acids long. Germline trimming cut 2 bases from V and 1 base from J; bases unmatched to any gene: 3. Germline V CDR1 and CDR2: LGHNA, YNFKEQ.

The gene calls are TRBV25-1 and TRBJ2-7; TRBD2 aligns across 8 bases. This CDR3 is 14 amino acids long. CDR1 is MGHDK and CDR2 is SYGVNS in the germline V gene. J gave up 5 bases and V 5 bases, and 8 bases lay outside the gene matches. The CDR3 DNA reads TGTGCCAGCAGTTCCCGTAGCGGGAAGGACGAGCAGTACTTC. The encoded protein is CASSSRSGKDEQYF.

This clone was counted many times. V usage is TRBV30 and J usage is TRBJ1-2; 10 bases line up with TRBD1. CDR3 length equals 12 residues. Germline V gene sequence: CDR1 GTSNPN, CDR2 SVGIG (reference sequence). V lost 3 bases and J lost 8; bases outside the gene matches: 3. CDR3 bases: TGTGCCTGGAGGACAGGGGGCCTAGGCTACACCTTC. Its translation: CAWRTGGLGYTF.

As to this clone: This may come from a read error, since a much larger clone is one base off. The rearrangement uses TRBV7-8 and TRBJ2-4; TRBD2 aligns across 12 bases. Germline V gene sequence: CDR1 SGHVS, CDR2 FQNEAQ. The ends lost 5 bases at V and 8 bases at J; junction bases unmatched: 16. The CDR3 has 18 amino acids. CDR3 sequence reads: CASSPPRRLAGGGDIQYF. CDR3 in DNA: TGTGCCAGCAGCCCTCCCCGGCGGCTAGCGGGAGGGGGGGACATTCAGTACTTC.

This chain uses TRBV18 with TRBJ1-2; the match to TRBD1 covers 7 bases. J was trimmed by 6 bases and V by 5 bases; bases with no gene match: 9. CDR1 and CDR2 from the germline V gene are KGHSH and LQKENI. The CDR3 totals 14 residues. CDR3 DNA: TGTGCCAGCTCAACCACAGACAGGGTCGATGGCTACACCTTC. This sequence encodes CASSTTDRVDGYTF.

The chain employs TRBV5-6 and TRBJ1-1; D perhaps matches TRBD1 (6 bases). CDR3 length: 14 amino acids. Germline values: CDR1 SGHDT, CDR2 YYEEEE. Deletions cut 4 bases from V and 0 bases from J, with 10 bases between. This CDR3 is CASSLDSMNTEAFF. The CDR3 DNA reads TGTGCCAGCAGCCTGGACAGTATGAACACTGAAGCTTTCTTT.

The chain has TRBV5-1 and TRBJ2-2; D may match TRBD1 or TRBD2 (5 bases each). Trimming took off 4 bases at V and 3 bases at J, with 10 bases between the two ends. The CDR3 has 14 residues. CDR1 SGHRS and CDR2 YFSETQ come from the germline V gene. The CDR3 here is CASSQGTDTGELFF. The CDR3 region has the DNA TGCGCCAGCAGCCAAGGGACCGACACCGGGGAGCTGTTTTTT.

The chain is built from TRBV4-2 and TRBJ2-2; D perhaps matches TRBD1 (6 bases). V lost 0 bases to trimming and J lost 6 bases, with 17 bases between them. CDR3 length: 17 amino acids. CDR1 LGHNA and CDR2 YNFKEQ come from the germline V gene. The CDR3 loop is CASSQDLRQGRPGELFF. DNA of the CDR3: TGTGCCAGCAGCCAAGATCTAAGGCAGGGGCGTCCCGGGGAGCTGTTTTTT.

V usage is TRBV18 and J usage is TRBJ1-4, with D possibly being TRBD1 (5 bases). The CDR3 totals 14 residues. CDR1 and CDR2 from the germline V gene are KGHSH and LQKENI. Trimming shortened V by 4 bases and J by 9 bases, and 15 bases separated the two germline ends. The DNA of the CDR3 is TGTGCCAGCTCACTAGACAGTGCCAATCAAAAACTGTTTTTT. It codes for CASSLDSANQKLFF.

This clone came up a few times. One junction end disagrees with the germline gene, perhaps due to a read error. V usage is TRBV20-1 and J usage is TRBJ2-3; 13 bases agree with TRBD2. The CDR3 has 10 residues. Germline assignment: CDR1 DFQATT and CDR2 SNEGSKA (reference sequence). This CDR3 reads CSAPGTSGNF. The CDR3 region has the DNA TGCAGCGCCCCCGGGACTAGCGGGAATTTT.

The CDR3 loop reads CASQRTGPGYGYTF. CDR3 coding DNA: TGTGCATCACAACGGACAGGCCCGGGTTATGGCTACACCTTC. The chain links TRBV6-5 to TRBJ1-2; 7 bases align to TRBD1. Germline values: CDR1 MNHEY, CDR2 SVGAGI. This CDR3 spans 14 amino acids.

This clone appeared many times. The genes are TRBV5-6 and TRBJ2-5; D remains ambiguous. The length of the CDR3 is 13 residues. The V gene's germline CDR1 is SGHDT and CDR2 YYEEEE. The V end lost 4 bases, the J end lost 0 bases, and 7 bases lay between the germline ends. Written as DNA, the CDR3 is TGTGCCAGCAGCAGAACCCACCAAGAGACCCAGTACTTC. Its translation: CASSRTHQETQYF.

This rearrangement joins TRBV6-1 to TRBJ1-5; 7 nucleotides align to TRBD1. The germline gives CDR1 MNHNS, CDR2 SASEGT. The junction had 5 bases not matched to a gene; V was cut back by 7 bases and J by 5 bases. The CDR3 totals 13 residues. DNA of the CDR3: TGTGCCAGCAAAGACAGGGAATATCAGCCCCAGCATTTT. It specifies CASKDREYQPQHF.

The CDR3 loop reads CASSYSGTGYEQYF. The CDR3 DNA is TGTGCCAGCAGTTACTCCGGGACAGGGTACGAGCAGTACTTC. This sequence joins TRBV6-5 and TRBJ2-7; TRBD1 agrees at 9 bases. Germline values: CDR1 MNHEY, CDR2 SVGAGI. The CDR3 consists of 14 residues. J lost 4 bases, V lost 0 bases, and 1 base had no gene match.

The chain uses TRBV6-5 and TRBJ1-3; D not certain. This CDR3 has 14 residues. The ends were cut back, 6 bases at V and 0 bases at J, with 9 bases in the middle. Germline CDR1 reads MNHEY; CDR2 reads SVGAGI. The CDR3 DNA sequence: TGTGCCAGCAGCGATACAGCCTCTGGAAACACCATATATTTT. It codes for CASSDTASGNTIYF.

This chain joins TRBV5-4 and TRBJ2-3; 10 bases map to TRBD2. With V trimmed by 2 bases and J by 2 bases, 5 bases remained unmatched. Germline V lookup: CDR1 SGHNT, CDR2 YYREEE (reference sequence). The CDR3 contains 16 residues. This CDR3 reads CASSFKLAGPTDTQYF. CDR3 nucleotides: TGTGCCAGCAGCTTTAAACTAGCGGGGCCCACAGATACGCAGTATTTT.

This clone was observed a handful of times. Within the sample, other DNA sequences also encode this same CDR3. The chain has TRBV5-1 and TRBJ1-1; 8 nucleotides match TRBD1. Losses at the gene ends were 0 bases for V and 1 base for J; bases not matched to a gene: 2. CDR1 is SGHRS, CDR2 YFSETQ, per germline. The CDR3 has 15 residues. CDR3 coding DNA: TGCGCCAGCAGCTTGGGGGACAGGACGAACACTGAAGCTTTCTTT. Translated, it gives CASSLGDRTNTEAFF.

The V gene is TRBV30, the J gene TRBJ2-5; no clear D gene. This CDR3 contains 13 residues. V dropped 1 base and J dropped 4 bases, with 10 bases sitting between them. Germline-derived CDR1 and CDR2 are GTSNPN and SVGIG (reference sequence). The CDR3 sequence is CAWSGPPGETQYF. CDR3 nucleotide sequence: TGTGCCTGGAGTGGGCCGCCCGGAGAGACCCAGTACTTC.

This rearrangement joins TRBV19 to TRBJ1-3; the D is unclear. CDR1 LNHDA and CDR2 SQIVND come from the germline V gene (reference sequence). This CDR3 contains 14 residues. The V and J ends lost 6 bases and 4 bases respectively, with 13 bases between them. DNA of the CDR3: TGTGCCAGTAGGATCGCCAGACTCGGAAACACCATATATTTT. Protein: CASRIARLGNTIYF. Full variable domain (remainder filled in from reference TRBV19 and TRBJ1-3): DGGITQSPKYLFRKEGQNVTLSCEQNLNHDAMYWYRQDPGQGLRLIYYSQIVNDFQKGDIAEGYSVSREKKESFPLTVTSAQKNPTAFYLCASRIARLGNTIYFGEGSWLTVV.

Turning to this clone: This may stem from a read error, because a much larger clone lies one nucleotide away. V usage is TRBV5-1 and J usage is TRBJ2-3; D may be TRBD2 (6 bases). Germline loops: CDR1 SGHRS, CDR2 YFSETQ. This CDR3 has 14 amino acids. V lost 4 bases, J lost 0 bases, and 9 bases lay in between. The CDR3 DNA is TGCGCCAGCAGCCCCGGGACTAGCACAGATACGCAGTATTTT. Translating it yields CASSPGTSTDTQYF.

The chain couples TRBV5-1 to TRBJ2-1, with D possibly matching TRBD1 (5 bases). The CDR3 totals 12 residues. V shed 0 bases and J shed 11 bases, with 9 bases lying between them. Germline V lookup: CDR1 SGHRS, CDR2 YFSETQ. CDR3 amino acids: CASSLEGEKQFF. The CDR3 nucleotides read TGCGCCAGCAGCTTGGAAGGGGAAAAGCAGTTCTTC. Supplemented by reference TRBV5-1 and TRBJ2-1, the full variable domain reads KAGVTQTPRYLIKTRGQQVTLSCSPISGHRSVSWYQQTPGQGLQFLFEYFSETQRNKGNFPGRFSGRQFSNSRSEMNVSTLELGDSALYLCASSLEGEKQFFGPGTRLTVL.

The chain links TRBV5-1 to TRBJ2-2, with D possibly TRBD2 on 5 matching bases. V was trimmed by 0 bases and J by 3 bases, leaving 9 bases between them. The CDR3 sequence is 15 residues long. Per germline, CDR1 SGHRS and CDR2 YFSETQ. As DNA, the CDR3 is TGCGCCAGCAGCTTGGCCTACGGGGACACCGGGGAGCTGTTTTTT. Its translation is CASSLAYGDTGELFF.

The chain carries TRBV5-1 and TRBJ2-7; D gene ambiguous. CDR1 SGHRS and CDR2 YFSETQ come from the germline V gene. With 1 base removed from V and 2 bases from J, the gap between germline ends came to 13 bases. The length of the CDR3 is 15 residues. DNA for the CDR3: TGCGCCAGCAGCTTGAATCTCGGGCGCGCCTACGAGCAGTACTTC. This gives the protein CASSLNLGRAYEQYF.